The 30 T cell receptor beta chains below were found in one sample sequenced in a study of OX40 agonist ivuxolimab in advanced cancers. Using immunoSEQ multiplex PCR, the repertoire was profiled, and TCRdb retains in-frame clones only, with some absent. The sample holds under 85,000 clones, about 88% seen once. The sequenced sample was CD4+ or CD8+ T cells sorted from blood, obtained in a trial of the OX40 agonist ivuxolimab. Source of these receptors: an adult with an advanced solid tumor such as melanoma, head and neck, liver or kidney cancer.

The gene calls are TRBV9 and TRBJ2-7; tentative D call: TRBD1 (6 bases). CDR3 size: 15 residues. Looked up from germline, CDR1 is SGDLS and CDR2 is YYNGEE. V lost 3 bases, J lost 2 bases, and 15 bases lay in between. The CDR3 coding sequence is TGTGCCAGCAGCGCCAGGGACACGTCCCCCTACGAGCAGTACTTC. The encoded protein is CASSARDTSPYEQYF.

This chain connects TRBV19 to TRBJ1-3, with TRBD1 as a possible D gene (6 bases). CDR1 and CDR2 (germline): LNHDA, SQIVND (reference sequence). Trimming stripped 5 bases from V and 2 bases from J, with 13 bases between. CDR3 size: 15 residues. CDR3 coding DNA: TGTGCCAGTAGTCCCACGACAGGAACTGGAAACACCATATATTTT. Amino acid sequence: CASSPTTGTGNTIYF.

This rearrangement joins TRBV28 to TRBJ1-6; D gene ambiguous. CDR1 and CDR2 (germline): MDHEN, SYDVKM. This CDR3 spans 13 amino acids. Trimming took off 10 bases at V and 9 bases at J, with 16 bases between the two ends. The CDR3, as DNA: TGTGCCACGAAATTCGGAGGTGGTTCACCCCTCCACTTT. The encoded protein is CATKFGGGSPLHF.

This rearrangement joins TRBV28 to TRBJ1-2; 8 bases are shared with TRBD1. This CDR3 has 14 residues. The V gene end was trimmed by 7 bases and the J gene end by 6 bases; junction bases not matched to a gene: 10. Per germline, CDR1 MDHEN and CDR2 SYDVKM. CDR3: CASILTGGKNGYTF. In nucleotides, the CDR3 is TGTGCCAGCATTCTTACAGGGGGTAAAAATGGCTACACCTTC.

J is TRBJ2-2 and V is TRBV5-8; tentative D call: TRBD1 (6 bases). The length of the CDR3 is 17 residues. Trimming left V 0 bases short and J 4 bases short, with 16 bases between. Germline V lookup: CDR1 SGHTS, CDR2 YDEGEE. The CDR3 DNA reads as TGTGCCAGCAGCTTGGAATTGGGGGCTCGGTCCACCGGGGAGCTGTTTTTT. It encodes CASSLELGARSTGELFF.

The chain employs TRBV4-1 and TRBJ1-5; tentatively, D is TRBD1 (6 bases). The CDR3 runs 15 residues. From germline, CDR1 is MGHRA and CDR2 YSYEKL. Trimming shortened V by 0 bases and J by 2 bases, and 8 bases separated the two germline ends. The CDR3 bases are TGCGCCAGCAGCCAAGAGGGGGCGCGCAATCAGCCCCAGCATTTT. Its protein product is CASSQEGARNQPQHF.

This chain uses TRBV18 with TRBJ1-1; D possibly corresponds to TRBD1 (6 bases). The CDR3 is 14 amino acids. CDR1 and CDR2 (germline): KGHSH, LQKENI. Trimming shortened V by 6 bases and J by 1 base, and 12 bases separated the two germline ends. This CDR3 reads CASSQGPGNTEAFF. Written as DNA, the CDR3 is TGTGCCAGCTCGCAGGGGCCAGGGAACACTGAAGCTTTCTTT. Using reference TRBV18 and TRBJ1-1 for the parts outside the CDR3, the full variable domain is NAGVMQNPRHLVRRRGQEARLRCSPMKGHSHVYWYRQLPEEGLKFMVYLQKENIIDESGMPKERFSAEFPKEGPSILRIQQVVRGDSAAYFCASSQGPGNTEAFFGQGTRLTVV.

This chain connects TRBV10-3 to TRBJ2-2; D ambiguous. The germline gives CDR1 ENHRY, CDR2 SYGVKD. Trimming removed 4 bases from V and 4 bases from J, with 10 bases in between. The length of the CDR3 is 14 residues. The CDR3 coding sequence is TGTGCCATCAGTGGGGGATCGGGCACCGGGGAGCTGTTTTTT. Translating it yields CAISGGSGTGELFF.

This chain uses TRBV27 with TRBJ2-7; TRBD2 agrees at 15 bases. This CDR3 comprises 18 residues. The V segment lost 4 bases and the J segment 1 base; nucleotides outside the gene matches: 8. Germline values: CDR1 MNHEY, CDR2 SMNVEV (reference sequence). The CDR3: CASSSSGLAGGPSYEQYF. CDR3 in DNA: TGTGCCAGCAGTTCCTCCGGACTAGCGGGGGGGCCGTCCTACGAGCAGTACTTC.

The gene calls are TRBV10-1 and TRBJ2-1, with TRBD2 identical over 8 bases. This CDR3 is 13 amino acids long. Germline V lookup: CDR1 WNHNN, CDR2 SYGVQD (reference sequence). The V segment lost 7 bases and the J segment 4 bases; nucleotides outside the gene matches: 3. The CDR3 region is CASNREGYNEQFF. DNA of the CDR3: TGCGCCAGCAACCGGGAGGGATACAATGAGCAGTTCTTC.

This chain connects TRBV11-2 to TRBJ1-1; D remains ambiguous. The CDR3 spans 13 residues. The V and J ends lost 3 bases and 0 bases respectively, with 5 bases between them. The V gene's germline CDR1 is SGHAT and CDR2 FQNNGV. The CDR3 nucleotides are TGTGCCAGCAGCTTTTCGGTGAACACTGAAGCTTTCTTT. Protein product: CASSFSVNTEAFF.

The chain couples TRBV5-3 to TRBJ1-6; tentatively, D is TRBD1 (5 bases). TRBV5-3 carries the ORF label, with uncertain function. The CDR3 has 13 amino acids. The V gene lost 9 bases and the J gene lost 6 bases, with 13 bases spanning the gap. The CDR3 spells CATLRDFNSPLHF. The CDR3, as DNA: TGTGCCACTCTCCGGGACTTTAATTCACCCCTCCACTTT.

The genes are TRBV10-3 and TRBJ1-5, with 11 positions matching TRBD1. Germline CDR1 ENHRY, CDR2 SYGVKD. The CDR3 consists of 14 residues. Trimming took 10 bases from V and 5 from J; bases not matched to a gene: 7. CDR3 sequence: CATQGQGGDQPQHF. The CDR3 coding sequence is TGTGCCACCCAGGGACAGGGGGGAGATCAGCCCCAGCATTTT.

This sequence joins TRBV5-1 and TRBJ2-7; 9 positions agree with TRBD2. Germline V gene sequence: CDR1 SGHRS, CDR2 YFSETQ. The CDR3 is 14 residues long. The junction had 8 bases not matched to a gene; V was cut back by 4 bases and J by 6 bases. This chain's CDR3 is CASSTGLAWVEQYF. The CDR3 bases are TGCGCCAGCAGCACGGGACTAGCTTGGGTCGAGCAGTACTTC. The full variable domain, rest sourced from reference TRBV5-1 and TRBJ2-7, is KAGVTQTPRYLIKTRGQQVTLSCSPISGHRSVSWYQQTPGQGLQFLFEYFSETQRNKGNFPGRFSGRQFSNSRSEMNVSTLELGDSALYLCASSTGLAWVEQYFGPGTRLTVT.

CDR3: CASSVGERGLAGETQYF. The CDR3 DNA reads TGTGCCAGCAGCGTAGGGGAAAGGGGGCTAGCGGGGGAGACCCAGTACTTC. J is TRBJ2-5 and V is TRBV9, with 9 positions matching TRBD2. Germline V lookup: CDR1 SGDLS, CDR2 YYNGEE. V shed 0 bases and J 5 bases; nucleotides not matched to a gene: 11. This CDR3 spans 17 amino acids.

The V call is TRBV10-1, the J call TRBJ2-1; 8 bases line up with TRBD2. This CDR3 comprises 16 residues. With V trimmed by 0 bases and J by 5 bases, 6 bases remained unmatched. From germline, CDR1 is WNHNN and CDR2 SYGVQD (reference sequence). Here the CDR3 DNA reads TGCGCCAGCAGTGAGTCGCCGGGACTAGGACACAATGAGCAGTTCTTC. It codes for CASSESPGLGHNEQFF.

The chain combines TRBV2 with TRBJ2-1; 16 bases fit TRBD2. V gave up 6 bases and J gave up 9 bases; unmatched junction bases: 2. Germline-derived CDR1 and CDR2 are SNHLY and FYNNEI. The CDR3 has 14 residues. The CDR3 reads CASRGTSGRVEQFF. Written as DNA, the CDR3 is TGTGCCAGCAGGGGGACTAGCGGGAGGGTTGAGCAGTTCTTC.

The chain carries TRBV10-3 and TRBJ2-5, with TRBD2 identical over 7 bases. Per germline, CDR1 ENHRY and CDR2 SYGVKD. CDR3 length equals 14 residues. V lost 10 bases, J lost 1 base, and 9 bases stayed unmatched. CDR3 nucleotides: TGTGCCACACGACCGGGACTAACCCAAGAGACCCAGTACTTC. This gives the protein CATRPGLTQETQYF.

The chain links TRBV7-6 to TRBJ1-6; a weak D match, TRBD1 (5 bases). With 1 base removed from V and 8 bases from J, the gap between germline ends came to 12 bases. This CDR3 contains 15 residues. Germline CDR1 SGHVS, CDR2 FNYEAQ. This chain's CDR3 is CASSLGKGWDSPLHF. As DNA, the CDR3 is TGTGCCAGCAGCTTAGGTAAGGGGTGGGATTCACCCCTCCACTTT.

This chain links TRBV6-1 with TRBJ1-2; D is ambiguous. V was cut by 5 bases and J by 4 bases, with 11 bases left in between. Germline lookup yields CDR1 MNHNS and CDR2 SASEGT. The length of the CDR3 is 13 residues. This CDR3 is CASSSPDVYGYTF. CDR3 nucleotides: TGTGCCAGCAGTTCCCCCGACGTCTATGGCTACACCTTC.

This rearrangement joins TRBV2 to TRBJ1-2, with TRBD1 as a possible D gene (6 bases). CDR3 length: 13 amino acids. Between the trimmed V and J ends, which lost 4 bases and 8 bases, there was a span of 14 bases. The germline CDR1 and CDR2 sequences are SNHLY and FYNNEI. The chain's CDR3 is CASSVQTGIGYTF. CDR3 DNA: TGTGCCAGCAGTGTGCAAACAGGGATCGGCTACACCTTC.

This chain joins TRBV6-5 and TRBJ1-2; 7 bases are a match to TRBD1. Unmatched junction bases numbered 5, after V lost 6 bases and J lost 7 bases. The CDR3 has 12 amino acids. CDR1 is MNHEY, CDR2 SVGAGI, per germline. The chain's CDR3 is CASSHKGAGYTF. The CDR3 nucleotides are TGTGCCAGCAGCCATAAGGGGGCTGGCTACACCTTC.

Here the CDR3 reads CASSLGPGVDTEAFF. The CDR3 DNA reads TGTGCCAGCAGCTTAGGTCCCGGGGTGGACACTGAAGCTTTCTTT. The chain is built from TRBV9 and TRBJ1-1; D is undetermined. The CDR3 consists of 15 residues. Trimming stripped 4 bases from V and 3 bases from J, with 16 bases between. The V gene's germline CDR1 is SGDLS and CDR2 YYNGEE.

The V gene is TRBV6-5, the J gene TRBJ2-7; 9 positions match TRBD2. The germline CDR1 and CDR2 sequences are MNHEY and SVGAGI. Trimming cost V 10 bases and J 8 bases; bases outside gene matches: 12. The CDR3 is 13 residues long. The chain's CDR3 is CATVPSGVQKQYF. The CDR3 DNA reads TGTGCCACCGTCCCTAGCGGGGTTCAAAAGCAGTACTTC.

The V call is TRBV27, the J call TRBJ2-7; 8 nucleotides agree with TRBD1. This CDR3 is 16 amino acids long. V shed 7 bases, J shed 4 bases, and the junction held 15 bases outside the gene matches. The germline V gene encodes CDR1 MNHEY and CDR2 SMNVEV (reference sequence). The CDR3 nucleotides read TGTGCCAGCAATTCGATCCGACAGGGGAATGCGTACGAGCAGTACTTC. Amino acid sequence: CASNSIRQGNAYEQYF.

The chain employs TRBV5-1 and TRBJ1-4; 7 bases are shared with TRBD1. This CDR3 spans 14 amino acids. Germline loops: CDR1 SGHRS, CDR2 YFSETQ. V shed 3 bases and J 3 bases; nucleotides not matched to a gene: 2. The CDR3 protein is CASSWDSPNEKLFF. In DNA form, the CDR3 reads TGCGCCAGCAGCTGGGACAGCCCTAATGAAAAACTGTTTTTT.

V gene TRBV6-4 combines with J gene TRBJ2-1, with 7 bases matching TRBD1. With 2 bases clipped from V and 1 base from J, the junction kept 5 bases outside the gene matches. CDR1 MRHNA and CDR2 SNTAGT come from the germline V gene. This CDR3 spans 16 amino acids. DNA for the CDR3: TGTGCCAGCAGTGACCGGGCGGACAGGTCCTACAATGAGCAGTTCTTC. Protein product: CASSDRADRSYNEQFF.

This chain uses TRBV2 with TRBJ1-1, with a weak D call TRBD1 (5 bases). Germline CDR1 reads SNHLY; CDR2 reads FYNNEI. V was shortened by 3 bases and J by 4 bases, with 6 bases between the two germline ends. The CDR3 runs 12 residues. CDR3 DNA sequence: TGTGCCAGCAGTGACAGGGCCACTGAAGCTTTCTTT. This translates into CASSDRATEAFF.

About this clone itself: The same CDR3 arises from other DNA sequences in this sample as well. The CDR3 DNA sequence: TGCAGTGCTAGAGGACAAGAGACCCAGTACTTC. Its translation: CSARGQETQYF. V usage is TRBV20-1 and J usage is TRBJ2-5, with unresolved D. Germline values: CDR1 DFQATT, CDR2 SNEGSKA (reference sequence). CDR3 size: 11 residues. V lost 1 base and J 2 bases, leaving 2 bases between the germline ends.

This clone showed up just a few times. The chain employs TRBV19 and TRBJ1-5; D perhaps matches TRBD1 (5 bases). The CDR3 is made up of 14 amino acids. Per the germline V gene, CDR1 is LNHDA and CDR2 is SQIVND (reference sequence). Deletions cut 6 bases from V and 9 bases from J, with 18 bases between. CDR3 DNA sequence: TGTGCCAGTAGAGGCGCCGGCCGGACATGGCCCCAGCATTTT. It codes for CASRGAGRTWPQHF.